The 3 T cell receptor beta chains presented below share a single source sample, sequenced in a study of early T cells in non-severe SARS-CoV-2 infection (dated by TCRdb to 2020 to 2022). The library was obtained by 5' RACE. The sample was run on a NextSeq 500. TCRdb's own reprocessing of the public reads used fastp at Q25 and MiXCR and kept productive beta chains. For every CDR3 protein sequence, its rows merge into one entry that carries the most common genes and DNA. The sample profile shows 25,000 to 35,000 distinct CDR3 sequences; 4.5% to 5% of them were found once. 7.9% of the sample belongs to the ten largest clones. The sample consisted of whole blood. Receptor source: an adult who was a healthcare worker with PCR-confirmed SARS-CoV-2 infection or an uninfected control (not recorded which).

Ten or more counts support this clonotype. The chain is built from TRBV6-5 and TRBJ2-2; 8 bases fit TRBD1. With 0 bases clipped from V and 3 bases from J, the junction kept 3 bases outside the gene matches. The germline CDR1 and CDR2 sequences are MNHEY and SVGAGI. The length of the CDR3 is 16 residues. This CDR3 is CASSYSGQGHTGELFF. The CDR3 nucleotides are TGTGCCAGCAGTTACTCTGGACAGGGACACACCGGGGAGCTGTTTTTT.

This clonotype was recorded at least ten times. The CDR3 loop is CASSSGSSTDTQYF. CDR3 in DNA: TGTGCCAGTAGTAGCGGTAGCAGCACAGATACGCAGTATTTT. The chain links TRBV19 to TRBJ2-3; D is unresolved. Germline CDR1 reads LNHDA; CDR2 reads SQIVND (reference sequence). This CDR3 is built from 14 residues. Trimming removed 4 bases at V and 0 bases at J, with 8 bases between.

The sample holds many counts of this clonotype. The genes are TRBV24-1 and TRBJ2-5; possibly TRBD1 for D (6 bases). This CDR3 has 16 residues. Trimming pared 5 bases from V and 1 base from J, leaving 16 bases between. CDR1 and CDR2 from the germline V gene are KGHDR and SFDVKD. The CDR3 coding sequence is TGTGCCACCAGTGGACTCCCAGGGGCGACCCAAGAGACCCAGTACTTC. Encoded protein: CATSGLPGATQETQYF.